Described below is a single T cell receptor beta chain sequence and its context. Other DNA sequences of this sample code for an identical CDR3. This sample was included in a study of blood T cell repertoires in COVID-19. About the research overall: COVID-19 samples, acute and convalescent, were from the United States, Italy and Spain.

Original analysis: Amplification from reference gene primers served as the basis for estimated nucleated cell counts. Method: immunoSEQ multiplex PCR; TCRdb's copy keeps in-frame clones and lacks some. V and J calls and clone size follow that table, whereas D and trimming were derived from the DNA. The sample has under 50,000 clones; 79% are singletons. Germline V gene data show CDR1 as MNHNS and CDR2 as SASEGT. The J segment lost 4 bases and the V segment lost 0 bases, leaving 5 bases of the junction unmatched. This CDR3 contains 16 residues. Sequencing was performed on peripheral blood. The chain has TRBV6-1 and TRBJ2-1; 8 nucleotides agree with TRBD2. The receptor was derived from a man aged 65-85 years with acute or convalescent COVID-19. For the CDR3, the DNA is TGTGCCAGCAGTGAAGCGCTACTAGCGGCATACAATGAGCAGTTCTTC. Protein: CASSEALLAAYNEQFF.